There are many counts of the clone carrying this T cell receptor (beta chain). At the DNA level, this CDR3 is encoded by other sequences in the same sample as well. This entry belongs to a study of blood T cell repertoires in COVID-19. TCRdb's table, derived via immunoSEQ multiplex PCR, lists solely in-frame clones and lacks some. The sample consists of fewer than 300,000 clones, around 82% of them appearing once. The sample was peripheral blood. The origin of this receptor is an elderly man with acute or convalescent COVID-19.

The CDR3 loop reads CATRGQTNTEAFF. CDR3 DNA: TGTGCCACCAGGGGACAGACTAACACTGAAGCTTTCTTT. V and J are TRBV24-1 and TRBJ1-1, with 7 bases identical to TRBD1. Germline V lookup: CDR1 KGHDR, CDR2 SFDVKD. The CDR3 runs to 13 residues. The trim removed 7 bases at V and 2 bases at J, leaving 3 bases unmatched.